The entry below gives a single TCR beta chain sequence along with its context. Its antigen is unknown. Base qualities are not recorded, but no much larger clone differs from it by a single base. This specimen's time point label, per the study, means: around 25 months on ibrutinib. For TCR beta library preparation, about 2.2 micrograms of genomic DNA was extracted from cryopreserved PBMCs. Longitudinal blood samples from CLL patients on ibrutinib monotherapy were analyzed using high-throughput TCR beta sequencing. The patients took part in an open-label, single-center phase 2 trial of ibrutinib monotherapy. Including cysteine and phenylalanine, the CDR3 has 14 amino acids. The retained sequence is limited to the CDR3, 42 bases, with the frame set at the first base. CDR1 SGHTA and CDR2 FQGTGA are derived from the germline V gene. Deletion took 5 bases off V and 5 bases off J, with a span of 15 bases between the germline ends.

The sample belongs to a study of cytotoxic CD8 clonotypes in ibrutinib-treated CLL (dated by TCRdb to about 2021). For the study in its entirety: The cohort was composed of approximately 11 relapsed/refractory and about 15 treatment-naive patients; IGHV unmutated status was identified in 17 patients. Partial responses were observed in about 24 patients and complete responses in 2; after a median follow-up of 68 months, remission was maintained in 14 patients and progression was observed in approximately 12. Response samples were obtained after a median of 12 months of treatment, with a range of roughly 6 to 40 months. On average, each sample had a few hundred thousand productive templates and tens of thousands of productive rearrangements. Longitudinal samples were available for about 30% of the roughly 86 trial participants. Cryopreserved peripheral blood mononuclear cells were collected before treatment, at response, and at either disease progression or sustained remission. Patients were still on ibrutinib when every remission and progressive disease sample was collected.

Each clonotype received, on average, 10x coverage in deep resolution sequencing performed on a MiSeq, where the target depth lay between 1 in 1 million and 1 in 200,000 T cells. TCR beta libraries were generated with the immunoSEQ hsTCRB Kit. In the source study's methods: The data were analyzed with ImmunoSEQ Analyzer and ImmunoSEQ Data Assistant, and V, D and J gene assignments followed IMGT definitions. Clonality, which ranges from 0 to 1, was calculated as one minus the normalized Shannon entropy of productive rearrangement frequencies. Public clonotype analysis was restricted to overrepresented clonotypes comprising at least 0.05% of each patient's repertoire. About a dozen age-matched healthy donor repertoires from immuneACCESS served as clonality controls. TCRdb stores this immuneACCESS table with in-frame sequences only. Part of the clones is absent; in the studies checked, under half of the shortfall reflects unresolved V genes, and no reason is known for the rest. That table furnishes V, J and clone size, whereas the DNA furnished D and trimming. The sample table records 130,000 or so clones; around 80% of these occur just once. About 3.5% of the sample is taken by the ten largest.

The study at large found these results: Public clonotypes were rare and either contracted or stayed stable during treatment, and the rise in clonality at ibrutinib response reflected the expansion of private clonotypes. Sustained-remission and progressing patients did not have matched sampling times, and lymph node repertoires were not examined. An increase in clonality was observed at ibrutinib response, with clonality remaining stable during sustained remission and falling back toward baseline at progression. Baseline clonality exceeded that of age-matched healthy donors and correlated strongly with circulating CD8+ T-cell counts.

The receptor chain draws on TRBV7-3 and TRBJ1-2, and TRBD1 may be the D gene, going by 6 matching bases. The sequence was collected from a human donor with chronic lymphocytic leukemia. The sample here was PBMCs, taken after 24 months of ibrutinib treatment. In nucleotide form, the sequence is TGTGCCAGCAGCCCAGGTTTGGGGGCTTATGGCTACACCTTC. Translated, it reads CASSPGLGAYGYTF.